Listed below are T cell receptor beta chains from one sample, sequenced in a study of blood T cell repertoires in COVID-19. Repertoires were generated with immunoSEQ multiplex PCR, while TCRdb's copy carries only in-frame clones and drops some. The sample has 200,000 to 250,000 clones, around 84% seen once. Sample: peripheral blood. Source of these receptors: a middle-aged man with acute or convalescent COVID-19. Both conserved end residues are part of each CDR3. The D gene is left open where the match is weak. The size of a clone is reported for some rows only, either as once, few or many, or as a class for expanded clones.

>.|TRBV9|TRBJ2-3|.
TGTGCCAGCAGCGTCGGGGGGCTCACAGATACGCAGTATTTT
CASSVGGLTDTQYF
>TRBD1|TRBV5-5|TRBJ1-1|.
TGTGCCAGCAGCTGGGGGGACAGGGGCACGAACACTGAAGCTTTCTTT
CASSWGDRGTNTEAFF
>TRBD2|TRBV5-1|TRBJ2-5|.
TGCGCCAGCAGCTTGGGACTAGCGGGGGGCCCTCAAGAGACCCAGTACTTC
CASSLGLAGGPQETQYF
>TRBD1|TRBV6-5|TRBJ1-1|.
TGTGCCAGCAGTCAAACCGGGACAGGGGCCACTGAAGCTTTCTTT
CASSQTGTGATEAFF
>TRBD2|TRBV6-6|TRBJ2-5|.
TGTGCCAGCAGTTACGGCGGGGGGGCGTTCGAGACCCAGTACTTC
CASSYGGGAFETQYF
>TRBD1|TRBV30|TRBJ1-6|.
TGTGCCTGGAACCGGGACAGTACTTCACCCCTCCACTTT
CAWNRDSTSPLHF
>.|TRBV21-1|TRBJ1-1|.
TGTGCCAGCAGTACCAGGGGGAGCGTTGAAGCTTTCTTT
CASSTRGSVEAFF
>TRBD1|TRBV24-1|TRBJ1-6|.
TGTGCCACCAGTCCCGGCAGGGGGCATTCACCCCTCCACTTT
CATSPGRGHSPLHF
>TRBD1|TRBV19|TRBJ2-3|.
TGTGCCAGTAGTGAGACAGGGGGTAACACAGATACGCAGTATTTT
CASSETGGNTDTQYF
>.|TRBV2|TRBJ2-1|.
TGTGCCAGCACCCAACGGGATGTGAATGAGCAGTTCTTC
CASTQRDVNEQFF
>.|TRBV11-2|TRBJ1-1|.
TGTGCCAGCAGCTTAGCCTACACTGAAGCTTTCTTT
CASSLAYTEAFF
>.|TRBV3-1/TRBV3-2|TRBJ1-3|.
TGTGCCAGCAGCCAGGGCCCCGGAGGAAACACCATATATTTT
CASSQGPGGNTIYF
>TRBD2|TRBV4-1|TRBJ2-1|few
TGCGCCAGCAGCCAAGCGGGAGCGGGGACCAGGGATGAGCAGTTCTTC
CASSQAGAGTRDEQFF
>.|TRBV5-6|TRBJ1-4|.
TGTGCCAGCAGCTTACAGGGTCGAGCTAATGAAAAACTGTTTTTT
CASSLQGRANEKLFF
>.|TRBV6-1|TRBJ2-5|.
TGTGCCAGCAGTGAAGGGACTTTGCAAGAGACCCAGTACTTC
CASSEGTLQETQYF
>.|TRBV6-4|TRBJ1-1|.
TGTGCCAGCAGTGACCCGGGGACTCCGAGTGAAACTGAAGCTTTCTTT
CASSDPGTPSETEAFF
>.|TRBV5-6|TRBJ1-5|few
TGTGCCAGCAGTTTAACGGGGAGCGGCAATCAGCCCCAGCATTTT
CASSLTGSGNQPQHF
>TRBD1|TRBV5-1|TRBJ2-7|.
TGCGCCAGCAGCGTCACCGCCGGGACAGCTTACGAGCAGTACTTC
CASSVTAGTAYEQYF
>TRBD1|TRBV5-6|TRBJ2-7|.
TGTGCCAGCAGCCCGAGACAGGGATACGAGCAGTACTTC
CASSPRQGYEQYF
>TRBD1|TRBV18|TRBJ2-7|.
TGTGCCAGCTCCCCCGGGACAGGGGGCTACGAGCAGTACTTC
CASSPGTGGYEQYF
>.|TRBV5-1|TRBJ2-7|.
TGCGCCAGCAGCTTGGATCGTCTTTCAGGGTTGGACGAGCAGTACTTC
CASSLDRLSGLDEQYF
>.|TRBV6-5|TRBJ2-5|.
TGTGCCAGCTCAAGACAAGCGGAGGCACAACAGACCCAGTACTTC
CASSRQAEAQQTQYF
>.|TRBV3-1/TRBV3-2|TRBJ2-5|.
TGTGCCAGCAGCCAATTACTTCTCCAAGAGACCCAGTACTTC
CASSQLLLQETQYF
>TRBD2|TRBV5-1|TRBJ2-5|.
TGCGCCAGCAGCTTGGGACTAGCGGGGGGGCCAGGCCAAGAGACCCAGTACTTC
CASSLGLAGGPGQETQYF
>.|TRBV11-2|TRBJ1-6|.
TGTGCCAGCAGCTTAGTGGCAGGCAATAATTCACCCCTCCACTTT
CASSLVAGNNSPLHF
>.|TRBV6-5|TRBJ1-2|once
TGTGCCAGCACCCAAGGAGGAGGTAGCTATGGCTACACCTTC
CASTQGGGSYGYTF
>.|TRBV18|TRBJ1-2|.
TGTGCCAGCTCACCACCGAGACATTCCTTCTATGGCTACACCTTC
CASSPPRHSFYGYTF
>TRBD1|TRBV27|TRBJ1-4|.
TGTGCCAGCAGTTTTCAGCAGGGGGTGAATGAAAAACTGTTTTTT
CASSFQQGVNEKLFF
>.|TRBV6-5|TRBJ1-1|.
TGTGCCAGCAGTTACGGGGCACAGAGCCTTGAAGCTTTCTTT
CASSYGAQSLEAFF
>.|TRBV3-1/TRBV3-2|TRBJ1-6|.
TGTGCCAGCAGCCAACACCAGGGGCTGGATTCACCCCTCCACTTT
CASSQHQGLDSPLHF
>.|TRBV19|TRBJ1-2|.
TGTGCCAGTAGTGATATAACAGAGTACTATGGCTACACCTTC
CASSDITEYYGYTF
>TRBD1|TRBV30|TRBJ1-4|once
TGTGCCTGGATCTCCTCGGACAGGACTAATGAAAAACTGTTTTTT
CAWISSDRTNEKLFF
>TRBD1|TRBV15|TRBJ1-2|few
TGTGCCACCAGCAGAGACCCGCGGACAGGGAACTATGGCTACACCTTC
CATSRDPRTGNYGYTF
>TRBD1|TRBV19|TRBJ2-2|.
TGTGCCAGTAGTATTGGACAGGGAGCCTACGGGGAGCTGTTTTTT
CASSIGQGAYGELFF
>TRBD1|TRBV7-6|TRBJ2-1|.
TGTGCCAGCAGCTCGCGGCTACGGGACAGGGGCCATGAGCAGTTCTTC
CASSSRLRDRGHEQFF
>.|TRBV6-6|TRBJ1-6|few
TGTGCCAGCAGTTACTCAGGGGCGCTTAATTCACCCCTCCACTTT
CASSYSGALNSPLHF
>.|TRBV5-6|TRBJ2-3|.
TGTGCCAGCAGCTTGGGCTACACAGATACGCAGTATTTT
CASSLGYTDTQYF
>TRBD2|TRBV10-3|TRBJ2-6|once
TGTGCCACCAGGGCGGGGGGATCTGGGGCCAACGTCCTGACTTTC
CATRAGGSGANVLTF
>TRBD2|TRBV6-2/TRBV6-3|TRBJ2-5|.
TGTGCCAGCAGTTACCCCACTAGCGGCCAAGAGACCCAGTACTTC
CASSYPTSGQETQYF